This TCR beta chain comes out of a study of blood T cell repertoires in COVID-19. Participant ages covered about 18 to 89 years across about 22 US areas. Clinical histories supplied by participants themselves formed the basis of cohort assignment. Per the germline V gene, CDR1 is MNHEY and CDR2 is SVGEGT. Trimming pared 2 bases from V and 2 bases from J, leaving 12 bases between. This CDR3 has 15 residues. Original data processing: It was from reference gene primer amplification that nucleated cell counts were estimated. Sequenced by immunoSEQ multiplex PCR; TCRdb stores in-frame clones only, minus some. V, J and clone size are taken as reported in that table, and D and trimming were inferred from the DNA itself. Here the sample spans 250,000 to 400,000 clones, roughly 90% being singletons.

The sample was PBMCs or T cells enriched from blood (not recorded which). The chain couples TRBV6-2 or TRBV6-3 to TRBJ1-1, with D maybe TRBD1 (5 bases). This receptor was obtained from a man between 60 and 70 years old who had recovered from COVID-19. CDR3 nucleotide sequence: TGTGCCAGCAGTTACACCGGACACTTCAACACTGAAGCTTTCTTT. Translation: CASSYTGHFNTEAFF.